Below, 22 T cell receptor beta chains from the same sample are listed, as sequenced in a study of Graves' ophthalmopathy and Graves' hyperthyroidism. RNA transcripts provided the template for amplifying TCR beta CDR3 regions. First-round RT-PCR employed HTBI primers, with a second-round multiplex PCR after it. MiXCR, applied by TCRdb to the multiplex PCR reads, yields one record per CDR3 protein. This table has about 390,000 distinct CDR3 sequences, 15% appearing once. Sequenced sample: peripheral blood. The receptors come from a woman under 30 with stable Graves' hyperthyroidism.

This clonotype was counted many times. V and J are TRBV7-2 and TRBJ2-6; TRBD2 is a possible D gene (6 bases). This CDR3 spans 15 amino acids. Germline-derived CDR1 and CDR2 are SGHTA and FQGNSA. Deletions cut 2 bases from V and 2 bases from J, with 7 bases between. CDR3 amino acids: CASSLREPGANVLTF. CDR3 DNA sequence: TGTGCCAGCAGCTTACGGGAGCCTGGGGCCAACGTCCTGACTTTC.

For this clonotype: The final CDR3 position lacks the conserved phenylalanine or tryptophan, pointing to a likely read error. The rearrangement uses TRBV6-2 or TRBV6-3 and TRBJ1-2; 8 nucleotides match TRBD1. Trimming at V came to 5 bases and at J to 8 bases, leaving 13 bases not matched to a gene. Germline values: CDR1 MNHEY, CDR2 SVGEGT. CDR3 length: 15 amino acids. Here the CDR3 DNA reads TGTGCCAGCAGTGACCGGACAGGGAAGGATCGAGGCTACACCGTC. It is translated as CASSDRTGKDRGYTV.

This clonotype has at least ten counts. CDR3 in DNA: TGTGCCAGCAGTGAATGGGGAGCAGGGGAGCTGTTTTTT. Residues: CASSEWGAGELFF. The V call is TRBV6-1, the J call TRBJ2-2; D may be TRBD2 (5 bases). Germline CDR1 is MNHNS and CDR2 is SASEGT. The V and J ends lost 2 bases and 8 bases respectively, with 9 bases between them. This CDR3 region has 13 residues.

This clonotype was observed many times. The chain recombines TRBV2 with TRBJ1-1; unclear D gene. The germline V gene encodes CDR1 SNHLY and CDR2 FYNNEI. The CDR3 extends over 13 amino acids. The V gene lost 7 bases and the J gene lost 2 bases, with 11 bases spanning the gap. The CDR3 here is CASKFLRNTEAFF. The CDR3, as DNA: TGTGCCAGCAAGTTCCTTCGAAACACTGAAGCTTTCTTT.

This clonotype was observed at least ten times. V gene TRBV15 combines with J gene TRBJ1-5; D unresolved. The germline V and J ends were trimmed by 7 bases and 1 base, with 11 bases remaining between them. CDR3 size: 14 residues. CDR1 and CDR2 from the germline V gene are LNHNV and YYDKDF (reference sequence). The CDR3 DNA is TGTGCCACCACTCGGGCCTTAAGCAATCAGCCCCAGCATTTT. Translated: CATTRALSNQPQHF.

The J gene is TRBJ1-1, the V gene TRBV20-1; D is undetermined. This CDR3 spans 12 amino acids. V was trimmed by 5 bases and J by 1 base, leaving 8 bases between them. Germline V gives CDR1 DFQATT, CDR2 SNEGSKA (reference sequence). The CDR3 here is CSAQHRNTEAFF. The CDR3 DNA is TGCAGTGCTCAGCATCGGAACACTGAAGCTTTCTTT.

This clonotype was detected many times. The V call is TRBV6-1, the J call TRBJ1-1, with no clear D. Germline CDR1 reads MNHNS; CDR2 reads SASEGT. Trimming pared 4 bases from V and 1 base from J, leaving 10 bases between. There are 14 residues in the CDR3. The CDR3 sequence is CASSGGIRNTEAFF. For the CDR3, the DNA is TGTGCCAGCAGTGGCGGGATTCGGAACACTGAAGCTTTCTTT.

To note about this clonotype: Just one base apart from a much larger clone, this may be a read error. V usage is TRBV5-1 and J usage is TRBJ1-1; D is unresolved. This CDR3 contains 13 residues. Germline V gene sequence: CDR1 SGHRS, CDR2 YFSETQ. The CDR3 loop reads CASSMRTRTESFF. CDR3 in DNA: TGCGCCAGCAGCATGCGGACGAGGACTGAATCTTTCTTT. Together with reference TRBV5-1 and TRBJ1-1, the CDR3 gives the full variable domain: KAGVTQTPRYLIKTRGQQVTLSCSPISGHRSVSWYQQTPGQGLQFLFEYFSETQRNKGNFPGRFSGRQFSNSRSEMNVSTLELGDSALYLCASSMRTRTESFFGQGTRLTVV.

This clonotype was observed many times. The chain joins TRBV11-2 to TRBJ2-6; 9 bases line up with TRBD1. Germline V gene data show CDR1 as SGHAT and CDR2 as FQNNGV. CDR3 length: 15 residues. J was trimmed by 3 bases and V by 5 bases; bases with no gene match: 2. The CDR3 here is CASSRQGVGANVLTF. Here the CDR3 DNA reads TGTGCCAGCAGCCGACAGGGGGTTGGGGCCAACGTCCTGACTTTC.

This clonotype was seen ten or more times. The gene calls are TRBV20-1 and TRBJ1-2, with 8 bases that match TRBD1. Trimming removed 1 base from V and 8 bases from J; junction bases left unmatched: 9. This CDR3 contains 14 residues. CDR1 is DFQATT, CDR2 SNEGSKA, per germline (reference sequence). In DNA form, the CDR3 reads TGCAGTGCTAGAGTCGGACAGGACAGGGCGGGCTACACCTTC. It translates to CSARVGQDRAGYTF.

This clonotype has a count of ten or more. The V gene is TRBV12-3 or TRBV12-4, the J gene TRBJ1-6, with unresolved D. V was clipped by 3 bases and J by 7 bases, with 7 bases between them. This CDR3 comprises 13 residues. CDR3 amino acids: CASSFSRNSPLHF. The CDR3 coding sequence is TGTGCCAGCAGTTTTTCAAGGAATTCACCCCTCCACTTT.

This sequence joins TRBV6-1 and TRBJ2-7; D gene unclear. The germline V and J ends were trimmed by 2 bases and 1 base, with 9 bases remaining between them. The CDR3 has 14 amino acids. In germline, CDR1 is MNHNS, CDR2 SASEGT. CDR3 protein: CASSESDVSYEQYF. Here the CDR3 DNA reads TGTGCCAGCAGTGAATCGGACGTTTCCTACGAGCAGTACTTC.

This clonotype was detected ten times or more. This chain joins TRBV12-3 or TRBV12-4 and TRBJ1-5, with TRBD1 identical over 7 bases. The CDR3 is made up of 13 amino acids. The trim removed 5 bases at V and 9 bases at J, leaving 7 bases unmatched. CDR3 protein: CASSLTRGGPQHF. The DNA for the CDR3 is TGTGCCAGCAGTCTTACCAGGGGGGGGCCCCAGCATTTT.

This clonotype was observed at least ten times. CDR3 sequence reads: CASRWVGQETQYF. The CDR3, as DNA: TGTGCCAGCAGATGGGTGGGACAAGAGACCCAGTACTTC. The chain recombines TRBV6-1 with TRBJ2-5; D not certain. The V gene lost 6 bases and the J gene lost 2 bases, with 10 bases spanning the gap. Germline CDR1 is MNHNS and CDR2 is SASEGT. This CDR3 region has 13 residues.

The sample holds many counts of this clonotype. V is TRBV27 and J is TRBJ2-7; TRBD2 agrees at 8 bases. The CDR3 runs 14 residues. Unmatched junction bases numbered 7, after V lost 5 bases and J lost 4 bases. Germline CDR1 is MNHEY and CDR2 is SMNVEV (reference sequence). CDR3 amino acids: CASSTAGVIYEQYF. The CDR3 nucleotides are TGTGCCAGCAGTACAGCGGGGGTGATATACGAGCAGTACTTC.

This clonotype was detected ten times or more. The J gene is TRBJ1-2, the V gene TRBV19; D remains unclear. CDR3 length: 15 amino acids. Germline-derived CDR1 and CDR2 are LNHDA and SQIVND (reference sequence). Between the trimmed V and J ends, which lost 6 bases and 0 bases, there was a span of 14 bases. CDR3 DNA: TGTGCCAGTAGGGAGAGGGCTTTAGCTAACTATGGCTACACCTTC. This codes for CASRERALANYGYTF. Full variable domain (rest looked up from reference TRBV19 and TRBJ1-2): DGGITQSPKYLFRKEGQNVTLSCEQNLNHDAMYWYRQDPGQGLRLIYYSQIVNDFQKGDIAEGYSVSREKKESFPLTVTSAQKNPTAFYLCASRERALANYGYTFGSGTRLTVV.

This clonotype was seen ten or more times. J is TRBJ2-5 and V is TRBV7-2; D is ambiguous. This CDR3 is built from 13 residues. Trimming cost V 4 bases and J 9 bases, with 15 bases left between them. Germline V gene data show CDR1 as SGHTA and CDR2 as FQGNSA. The CDR3 loop is CASSSPPSSSQYF. The CDR3 DNA reads TGTGCCAGCAGCTCGCCCCCCAGCTCTTCCCAGTACTTC.

This chain uses TRBV7-2 with TRBJ1-3; 8 bases are shared with TRBD1. V trimming: 1 base; J trimming: 4 bases; junction bases outside the gene matches: 9. The germline V gene has CDR1 SGHTA and CDR2 FQGNSA. The CDR3 runs to 17 residues. CDR3 sequence reads: CASSLGPTGGIGNTIYF. In nucleotides, the CDR3 is TGTGCCAGCAGCTTAGGGCCAACAGGGGGTATAGGAAACACCATATATTTT.

This clonotype came up many times. This sequence joins TRBV19 and TRBJ1-5; no clear D gene. Germline CDR1 and CDR2: LNHDA and SQIVND (reference sequence). The CDR3 is 12 residues long. V was trimmed by 3 bases and J by 7 bases, leaving 7 bases between them. CDR3 in amino acids: CASSMKGQPQHF. The CDR3 region has the DNA TGTGCCAGTAGTATGAAGGGACAGCCCCAGCATTTT. Supplemented by reference TRBV19 and TRBJ1-5, the full variable domain reads DGGITQSPKYLFRKEGQNVTLSCEQNLNHDAMYWYRQDPGQGLRLIYYSQIVNDFQKGDIAEGYSVSREKKESFPLTVTSAQKNPTAFYLCASSMKGQPQHFGDGTRLSIL.

CDR3 nucleotides: TGTGCCAGCAGCAAAGGAAGAATTGGCTACACCTTC. Its translation: CASSKGRIGYTF. V gene TRBV3-1 combines with J gene TRBJ1-2; the D is unclear. From germline, CDR1 is LGHDT and CDR2 YNNKEL (reference sequence). The V end was cut by 5 bases, the J end by 7 bases, with 11 bases between. This CDR3 region has 12 residues.

This clonotype was seen repeatedly, ten times or more. This chain connects TRBV7-8 to TRBJ1-1, with D possibly matching TRBD1 (6 bases). The CDR3 is 14 amino acids. V lost 4 bases, J lost 1 base, and 10 bases lay in between. Germline CDR1 reads SGHVS; CDR2 reads FQNEAQ. CDR3 amino acids: CASSWAGQNTEAFF. CDR3 nucleotide sequence: TGTGCCAGCAGCTGGGCGGGACAGAACACTGAAGCTTTCTTT.

This clonotype was counted many times. The rearrangement uses TRBV10-3 and TRBJ1-5, with TRBD1 as a possible D gene (5 bases). Looked up from germline, CDR1 is ENHRY and CDR2 is SYGVKD. The CDR3 is 14 amino acids. The V end lost 4 bases, the J end lost 7 bases, and 14 bases lay between the germline ends. This chain's CDR3 is CAISALGRGQPQHF. The CDR3, as DNA: TGTGCCATCAGTGCCCTGGGACGGGGGCAGCCCCAGCATTTT.